The 3 T cell receptor beta chains presented below share a single source sample, sequenced in a study of identical twins. TCRdb passed the 5' RACE reads through MiXCR, listing each CDR3 protein once. Of 270,000 or so distinct CDR3 sequences listed, around 8.8% are singletons. The same sample was also studied in work on yellow fever vaccine responses in identical twins.

The material sequenced was CD8+ T cells sorted from blood. Source of these receptors: a young woman in good health.

This clonotype has more than one count but fewer than ten. A read error may be the cause here, since a much bigger clone is one base away. This chain connects TRBV20-1 to TRBJ2-7, with D possibly TRBD1 on 6 matching bases. CDR1 is DFQATT and CDR2 is SNEGSKA in the germline V gene (reference sequence). The CDR3 contains 14 residues. For the CDR3, the DNA is TGCAGTGCTAGAGGAGCAGGGGATCCGGGCGAGCGGTACTTC. Amino acids: CSARGAGDPGERYF.

J is TRBJ2-7 and V is TRBV29-1; D might be TRBD1 (6 bases). The CDR3 has 13 amino acids. Trimming shortened V by 4 bases and J by 3 bases, and 13 bases separated the two germline ends. The germline gives CDR1 SQVTM, CDR2 ANQGSEA. As DNA, the CDR3 is TGCAGCGTTGGAAACAGGGTGAGCTACGAGCAGTACTTC. This gives the protein CSVGNRVSYEQYF.

This clonotype appeared a few times. The V call is TRBV11-2, the J call TRBJ2-1, with 9 bases that match TRBD1. V lost 5 bases to trimming and J lost 3 bases; unmatched junction nucleotides: 11. Germline CDR1 and CDR2: SGHAT and FQNNGV. The CDR3 is 17 residues long. CDR3 region: CASSTPTGGERYNEQFF. CDR3 sequence (DNA): TGTGCCAGCAGCACCCCGACAGGGGGAGAACGCTACAATGAGCAGTTCTTC.